This passage covers 8 T cell receptor beta chains from one sample sequenced in a study of T cell repertoires in cytomegalovirus infection. TCRdb redid the calling of the reads with MiXCR, one entry per CDR3 protein. This repertoire shows about 490,000 distinct CDR3 sequences, around 11% found once; its top ten account for about 9.4%. The sample was PBMCs. These receptors all come from a human donor in good health (CMV status not recorded). Some clones in this sample may be carry-over from other donors' samples.

In its sample, this clonotype was seen many times. The chain carries TRBV19 and TRBJ2-1, with D tentatively TRBD2 (6 bases). The CDR3 has 15 residues. CDR1 LNHDA and CDR2 SQIVND come from the germline V gene (reference sequence). V lost 3 bases, J lost 8 bases, and 17 bases lay in between. CDR3 sequence reads: CASSMSGRRGDEQFF. CDR3 sequence (DNA): TGTGCCAGTAGTATGTCCGGGAGACGGGGCGATGAGCAGTTCTTC.

This clonotype was seen at least ten times. The V and J genes are TRBV5-6 and TRBJ2-1, with D perhaps TRBD2 (5 bases). From germline, CDR1 is SGHDT and CDR2 YYEEEE. V was pared by 4 bases and J by 9 bases, with 14 bases between. The length of the CDR3 is 13 residues. The CDR3 DNA reads as TGTGCCAGCAGCCCCGCAGGAGGCAGTGAGCAGTTCTTC. Translated: CASSPAGGSEQFF.

The table lists this clonotype with many counts. The chain carries TRBV7-2 and TRBJ2-1; 8 positions match TRBD2. This CDR3 region has 15 residues. V lost 1 base and J lost 9; bases outside the gene matches: 8. Germline assignment: CDR1 SGHTA and CDR2 FQGNSA. The CDR3 nucleotides are TGTGCCAGCAGCTTAGAAGCGGGGGCGCCGTTTGAGCAGTTCTTC. Translated, it gives CASSLEAGAPFEQFF.

The chain carries TRBV28 and TRBJ2-7; D not resolved. CDR1 is MDHEN and CDR2 is SYDVKM in the germline V gene. Between the trimmed V and J ends, which lost 5 bases and 2 bases, there was a span of 13 bases. The CDR3 covers 14 residues. In nucleotides, the CDR3 is TGTGCCAGCAGTCCCCCCTACTCCCCCTACGAGCAGTACTTC. Amino acid sequence: CASSPPYSPYEQYF.

This clonotype was recorded a few times. Relative to the germline gene, one junction end is altered; a read error may explain this. The genes are TRBV29-1 and TRBJ2-7; 7 nucleotides line up with TRBD1. The CDR3 spans 14 residues. Per germline, CDR1 SQVTM and CDR2 ANQGSEA. The CDR3 sequence: CSVEGYRGSYEQYF. DNA of the CDR3: TGCAGCGTGGAAGGGTACAGGGGCTCCTACGAGCAGTACTTC.

In its sample, this clonotype was seen many times. The chain has TRBV4-2 and TRBJ2-1; D not resolved. The CDR3 length is 14 residues. The V and J ends lost 0 bases and 3 bases respectively, with 6 bases between them. From germline, CDR1 is LGHNA and CDR2 YNFKEQ. CDR3 in DNA: TGTGCCAGCAGCCAAGAAATTAACTACAATGAGCAGTTCTTC. Translating it yields CASSQEINYNEQFF.

This clonotype was counted many times. The chain uses TRBV24-1 and TRBJ2-1; 8 bases map to TRBD2. The CDR3 is 17 amino acids. Germline assignment: CDR1 KGHDR and CDR2 SFDVKD. The J segment lost 5 bases and the V segment lost 2 bases, leaving 10 bases of the junction unmatched. For the CDR3, the DNA is TGTGCCACCAGTGATTCTCATAGCGGGAACGATAACAATGAGCAGTTCTTC. Amino acids: CATSDSHSGNDNNEQFF.

The chain uses TRBV6-4 and TRBJ1-1, with D unclear. V was shortened by 2 bases and J by 3 bases, with 7 bases between the two germline ends. The CDR3 runs 13 residues. Germline CDR1 and CDR2: MRHNA and SNTAGT. CDR3 DNA: TGTGCCAGCAGTGACCCGGAATACACTGAAGCTTTCTTT. Residues: CASSDPEYTEAFF.